The 13 T cell receptor beta chains below were found in one sample sequenced in a study of Ad26.COV2.S vaccination and SARS-CoV-2 variants. As to treatment: some 20 received Ad26.COV2.S at low or high dose, single or two shots; roughly five received placebo; per-sample allocation not given. Samples came from day 63 after the first vaccine or placebo injection. The protocol was immunoSEQ multiplex PCR, while the TCRdb copy is restricted to in-frame clones and leaves out a portion. This sample yields 430,000 or so clones, of which 80% to 90% are seen a single time; 2.5% to 3% belongs to the top ten. Sequencing was performed on peripheral blood, taken in a trial of Ad26.COV2.S vaccine versus placebo. All receptors come from a person aged 18 to 65 who received the Ad26.COV2.S COVID-19 vaccine or a placebo.

This clone was counted a single time. The chain combines TRBV7-9 with TRBJ2-5; D unclear. Germline CDR1 and CDR2: SEHNR and FQNEAQ (reference sequence). The CDR3 covers 14 residues. The V gene lost 1 base and the J gene lost 4 bases, with 10 bases spanning the gap. CDR3 amino acids: CASSLVGRSETQYF. Written as DNA, the CDR3 is TGTGCCAGCAGCTTAGTGGGCAGGTCAGAGACCCAGTACTTC.

As for this clone: Different DNA sequences within this sample yield the same CDR3. The chain is built from TRBV30 and TRBJ1-2; 9 bases fit TRBD1. This CDR3 has 14 residues. Germline CDR1 is GTSNPN and CDR2 is SVGIG (reference sequence). The trim removed 2 bases at V and 4 bases at J, leaving 5 bases unmatched. The CDR3 DNA reads as TGTGCCTGGAGTCCGCCGGGACAGGGCTATGGCTACACCTTC. Translation gives CAWSPPGQGYGYTF. Looking up the rest from reference TRBV30 and TRBJ1-2 gives the full variable domain: SQTIHQWPATLVQPVGSPLSLECTVEGTSNPNLYWYRQAAGRGLQLLFYSVGIGQISSEVPQNLSASRPQDRQFILSSKKLLLSDSGFYLCAWSPPGQGYGYTFGSGTRLTVV.

The chain joins TRBV6-6 to TRBJ1-5; 10 bases line up with TRBD1. This CDR3 is 14 amino acids long. Germline V gene sequence: CDR1 MNHNY, CDR2 SVGAGI (reference sequence). The V gene end was trimmed by 6 bases and the J gene end by 5 bases; junction bases not matched to a gene: 4. CDR3 nucleotide sequence: TGTGCCAGCAGCCGGGACAGGGGATATCAGCCCCAGCATTTT. It translates to CASSRDRGYQPQHF.

V usage is TRBV19 and J usage is TRBJ1-1; a weak D match, TRBD1 (6 bases). The length of the CDR3 is 14 residues. Trimming stripped 4 bases from V and 1 base from J, with 10 bases between. Germline V CDR1 and CDR2: LNHDA, SQIVND (reference sequence). DNA for the CDR3: TGTGCCAGTAGTAGGGGGCAGGCGAACACTGAAGCTTTCTTT. It specifies CASSRGQANTEAFF.

This sequence joins TRBV28 and TRBJ2-7; tentatively, D is TRBD2 (5 bases). The ends were cut back, 6 bases at V and 2 bases at J, with 20 bases in the middle. CDR3 length: 16 residues. The germline V gene has CDR1 MDHEN and CDR2 SYDVKM. CDR3 nucleotide sequence: TGTGCCAGCAGCACCCCGGTGGGAGCTGATGCCTACGAGCAGTACTTC. This gives the protein CASSTPVGADAYEQYF. The full variable domain, with the rest looked up from reference TRBV28 and TRBJ2-7, is DVKVTQSSRYLVKRTGEKVFLECVQDMDHENMFWYRQDPGLGLRLIYFSYDVKMKEKGDIPEGYSVSREKKERFSLILESASTNQTSMYLCASSTPVGADAYEQYFGPGTRLTVT.

J is TRBJ2-1 and V is TRBV7-2, with D uncertain. CDR3 size: 11 residues. Per germline, CDR1 SGHTA and CDR2 FQGNSA. V lost 7 bases to trimming and J lost 2 bases, with 3 bases between them. The CDR3 region is CASKPYNEQFF. CDR3 DNA: TGTGCCAGCAAACCCTACAATGAGCAGTTCTTC. Full variable domain (remainder filled in from reference TRBV7-2 and TRBJ2-1): GAGVSQSPSNKVTEKGKDVELRCDPISGHTALYWYRQSLGQGLEFLIYFQGNSAPDKSGLPSDRFSAERTGGSVSTLTIQRTQQEDSAVYLCASKPYNEQFFGPGTRLTVL.

V and J are TRBV18 and TRBJ1-1; 9 bases map to TRBD1. The germline gives CDR1 KGHSH, CDR2 LQKENI. The ends lost 5 bases at V and 0 bases at J; junction bases unmatched: 1. The CDR3 runs 14 residues. The DNA for the CDR3 is TGTGCCAGCTCATGGACAGGGGTGAACACTGAAGCTTTCTTT. Its protein is CASSWTGVNTEAFF.

The chain links TRBV4-1 to TRBJ2-5; D might be TRBD1 (5 bases). CDR3 length: 17 amino acids. CDR1 and CDR2 (germline): MGHRA, YSYEKL. The V gene lost 0 bases and the J gene lost 4 bases, with 18 bases spanning the gap. Here the CDR3 reads CASSQDGGARSIETQYF. Written as DNA, the CDR3 is TGCGCCAGCAGCCAAGATGGTGGGGCGCGATCGATAGAGACCCAGTACTTC.

This clone was seen a single time. The chain carries TRBV29-1 and TRBJ2-7; 9 positions agree with TRBD1. The junction had 4 bases not matched to a gene; V was cut back by 0 bases and J by 4 bases. The CDR3 sequence is 14 residues long. The V gene's germline CDR1 is SQVTM and CDR2 ANQGSEA. The CDR3 DNA reads as TGCAGCGTTGAAGATCCAGGGACAGGGTACGAGCAGTACTTC. This encodes CSVEDPGTGYEQYF.

The chain is built from TRBV3-1 (or the pseudogene TRBV3-2) and TRBJ2-2, with 7 positions matching TRBD1. J was trimmed by 7 bases and V by 1 base; bases with no gene match: 3. CDR1 is LGHDT and CDR2 is YNNKEL in the germline V gene (reference sequence). This CDR3 contains 14 residues. In nucleotides, the CDR3 is TGTGCCAGCAGCCAAGGAGGGGGCAGCGGGGAGCTGTTTTTT. Translation gives CASSQGGGSGELFF.

This clone occurred a few times. The rearrangement joins TRBV6-1 to TRBJ1-1, with 8 bases that match TRBD1. With 1 base clipped from V and 2 bases from J, the junction kept 6 bases outside the gene matches. CDR3 length: 16 residues. Germline values: CDR1 MNHNS, CDR2 SASEGT. The CDR3 loop reads CASSEVIGQGNTEAFF. The DNA of the CDR3 is TGTGCCAGCAGTGAAGTAATCGGACAGGGCAACACTGAAGCTTTCTTT.

The chain links TRBV9 to TRBJ2-1, with TRBD1 matching over 9 bases. This CDR3 spans 17 amino acids. Germline V gives CDR1 SGDLS, CDR2 YYNGEE. V lost 0 bases and J lost 3; bases outside the gene matches: 7. CDR3 nucleotide sequence: TGTGCCAGCAGCGTAGTACGGGACAGGGACGACTACAATGAGCAGTTCTTC. Encoded protein: CASSVVRDRDDYNEQFF. The whole variable domain, remainder taken from reference TRBV9 and TRBJ2-1, is DSGVTQTPKHLITATGQRVTLRCSPRSGDLSVYWYQQSLDQGLQFLIQYYNGEERAKGNILERFSAQQFPDLHSELNLSSLELGDSALYFCASSVVRDRDDYNEQFFGPGTRLTVL.

The V call is TRBV6-2 or TRBV6-3, the J call TRBJ2-5; 16 bases are a match to TRBD2. The junction had 14 bases not matched to a gene; V was cut back by 2 bases and J by 2 bases. Germline V gene lookup returns CDR1 MNHEY and CDR2 SVGEGT. This CDR3 has 21 residues. Here the CDR3 DNA reads TGTGCCAGCAGTTACAGAAAAACCGGGACTAGCGGGAGGGTGGAACAAGAGACCCAGTACTTC. This encodes CASSYRKTGTSGRVEQETQYF.